Shown below are 3 T cell receptor beta chains from a single sample sequenced in a study of cytomegalovirus exposure and HLA in healthy donors. Repertoires were generated with immunoSEQ multiplex PCR, while TCRdb's copy carries only in-frame clones and drops some. The table has 90,000 to 130,000 clones, over 85% seen once. The sequencing sample was made of PBMCs. The receptor source for this set is a woman aged 18 to 35 in good health and CMV-seronegative.

The chain couples TRBV4-2 to TRBJ2-5; the D gene is possibly TRBD2 (7 bases). Germline assignment: CDR1 LGHNA and CDR2 YNFKEQ. This CDR3 contains 15 residues. V was cut by 6 bases and J by 1 base, with 15 bases left in between. The CDR3 sequence is CASSSGRGPQETQYF. DNA of the CDR3: TGTGCCAGCAGTTCGGGGCGGGGGCCCCAAGAGACCCAGTACTTC.

This clone was seen a single time. The J gene is TRBJ2-7, the V gene TRBV5-6; weak D call: TRBD1 (6 bases). Germline V gene sequence: CDR1 SGHDT, CDR2 YYEEEE. The CDR3 has 16 amino acids. Trimming removed 4 bases at V and 4 bases at J, with 21 bases between. The DNA for the CDR3 is TGTGCCAGCAGCACCCCCCGGGGTCAGGGGTTATACGAGCAGTACTTC. Its translation: CASSTPRGQGLYEQYF.

V and J are TRBV28 and TRBJ1-1; no firm D call. Germline CDR1 MDHEN, CDR2 SYDVKM. Trimming took 8 bases from V and 0 from J, leaving 10 bases between them. CDR3 size: 13 residues. Here the CDR3 reads CASGRGVNTEAFF. DNA of the CDR3: TGTGCCAGCGGGCGGGGAGTGAACACTGAAGCTTTCTTT. Together with reference TRBV28 and TRBJ1-1, the CDR3 gives the full variable domain: DVKVTQSSRYLVKRTGEKVFLECVQDMDHENMFWYRQDPGLGLRLIYFSYDVKMKEKGDIPEGYSVSREKKERFSLILESASTNQTSMYLCASGRGVNTEAFFGQGTRLTVV.